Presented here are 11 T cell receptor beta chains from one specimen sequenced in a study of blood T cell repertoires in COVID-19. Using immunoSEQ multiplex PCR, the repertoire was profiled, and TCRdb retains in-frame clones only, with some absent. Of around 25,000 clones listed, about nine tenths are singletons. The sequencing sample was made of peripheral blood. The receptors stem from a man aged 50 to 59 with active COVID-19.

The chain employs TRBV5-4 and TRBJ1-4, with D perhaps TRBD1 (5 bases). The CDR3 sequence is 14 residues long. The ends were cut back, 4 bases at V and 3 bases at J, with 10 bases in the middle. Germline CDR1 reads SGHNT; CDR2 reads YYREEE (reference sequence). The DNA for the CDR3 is TGTGCCAGCAGCCCGCGGGGGTCTAATGAAAAACTGTTTTTT. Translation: CASSPRGSNEKLFF.

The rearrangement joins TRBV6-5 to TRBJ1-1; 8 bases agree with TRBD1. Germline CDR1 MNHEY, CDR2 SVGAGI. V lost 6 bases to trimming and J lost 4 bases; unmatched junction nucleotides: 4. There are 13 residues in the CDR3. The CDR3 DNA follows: TGTGCCAGCAGCGGACAGGGTATCACTGAAGCTTTCTTT. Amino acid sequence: CASSGQGITEAFF.

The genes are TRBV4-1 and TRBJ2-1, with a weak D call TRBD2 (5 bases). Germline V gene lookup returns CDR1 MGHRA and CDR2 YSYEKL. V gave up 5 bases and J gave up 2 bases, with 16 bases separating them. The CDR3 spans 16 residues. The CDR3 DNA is TGCGCCAGCAGCTCCTGGCCTAGCCAAACCTACAATGAGCAGTTCTTC. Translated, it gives CASSSWPSQTYNEQFF.

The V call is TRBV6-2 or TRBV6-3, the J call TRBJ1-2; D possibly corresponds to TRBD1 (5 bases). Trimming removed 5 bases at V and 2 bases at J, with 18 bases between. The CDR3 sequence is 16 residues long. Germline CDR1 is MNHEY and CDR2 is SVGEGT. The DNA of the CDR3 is TGTGCCAGCAGTCGAATCAGCGGGGCGATGAACTATGGCTACACCTTC. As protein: CASSRISGAMNYGYTF.

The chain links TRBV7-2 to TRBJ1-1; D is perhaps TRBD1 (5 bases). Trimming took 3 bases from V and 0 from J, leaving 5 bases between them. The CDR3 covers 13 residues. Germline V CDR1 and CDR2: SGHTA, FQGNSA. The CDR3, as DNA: TGTGCCAGCAGCTTGACAGTGAACACTGAAGCTTTCTTT. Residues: CASSLTVNTEAFF.

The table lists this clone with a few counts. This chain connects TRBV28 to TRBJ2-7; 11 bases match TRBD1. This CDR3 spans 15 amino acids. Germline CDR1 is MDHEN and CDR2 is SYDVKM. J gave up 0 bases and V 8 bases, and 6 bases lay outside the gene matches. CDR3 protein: CASVTGTGGSYEQYF. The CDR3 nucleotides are TGTGCCAGCGTCACCGGGACAGGGGGCTCCTACGAGCAGTACTTC. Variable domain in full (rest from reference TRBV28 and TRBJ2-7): DVKVTQSSRYLVKRTGEKVFLECVQDMDHENMFWYRQDPGLGLRLIYFSYDVKMKEKGDIPEGYSVSREKKERFSLILESASTNQTSMYLCASVTGTGGSYEQYFGPGTRLTVT.

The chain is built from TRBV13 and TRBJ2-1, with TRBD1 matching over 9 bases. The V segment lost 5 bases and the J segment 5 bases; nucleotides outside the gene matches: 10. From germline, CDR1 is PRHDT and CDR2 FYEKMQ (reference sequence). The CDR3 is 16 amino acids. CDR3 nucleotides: TGTGCCAGCAGCACACCGGGACAGGGTTTGGACAATGAGCAGTTCTTC. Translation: CASSTPGQGLDNEQFF.

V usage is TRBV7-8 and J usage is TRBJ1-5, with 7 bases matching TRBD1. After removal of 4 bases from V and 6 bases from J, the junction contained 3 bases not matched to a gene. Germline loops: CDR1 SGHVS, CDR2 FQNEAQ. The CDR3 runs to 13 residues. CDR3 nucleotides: TGTGCCAGCAGCTGGACAGGACCTCAGCCCCAGCATTTT. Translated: CASSWTGPQPQHF.

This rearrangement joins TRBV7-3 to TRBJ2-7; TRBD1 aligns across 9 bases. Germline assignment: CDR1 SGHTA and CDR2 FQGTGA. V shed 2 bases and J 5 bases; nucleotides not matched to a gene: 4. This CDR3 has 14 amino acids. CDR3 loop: CASSLGTGPHEQYF. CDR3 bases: TGTGCCAGCAGCTTAGGGACAGGGCCCCACGAGCAGTACTTC.

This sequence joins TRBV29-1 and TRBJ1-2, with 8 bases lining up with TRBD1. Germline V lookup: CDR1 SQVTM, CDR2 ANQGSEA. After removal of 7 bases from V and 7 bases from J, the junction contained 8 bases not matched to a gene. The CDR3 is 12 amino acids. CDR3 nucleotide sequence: TGCAGCGGGACGGACAGGGCTGGTGGCTACACCTTC. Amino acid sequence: CSGTDRAGGYTF.

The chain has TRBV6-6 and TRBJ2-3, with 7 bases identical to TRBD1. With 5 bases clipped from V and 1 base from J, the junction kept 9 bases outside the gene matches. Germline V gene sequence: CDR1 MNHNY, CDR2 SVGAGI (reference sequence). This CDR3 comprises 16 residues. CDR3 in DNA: TGTGCCAGCAGTCCATCCCGGACAGGCCGCACAGATACGCAGTATTTT. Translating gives CASSPSRTGRTDTQYF.